These T cell receptor beta chains were read from a single sample in a study of sequential checkpoint blockade in melanoma. Repertoires were generated with immunoSEQ multiplex PCR, while TCRdb's copy carries only in-frame clones and drops some. In the table there are 35,000 to 45,000 clones, around nine tenths of which are singletons. Specimen: CD8+ T cells sorted from blood (inferred from file names), collected from a patient given nivolumab and ipilimumab in sequence. The source is a human donor with melanoma. CDR3s include the opening cysteine and the closing phenylalanine or tryptophan. D genes are given only for firm matches. Expanded clones get a size class; other rows say once, few or many, or leave the size out.

J	V	size	D	CDR3	DNA
TRBJ2-3	TRBV25-1	once	.	CASSDWGPADTQYF	TGTGCCAGCAGTGATTGGGGCCCGGCAGATACGCAGTATTTT
TRBJ2-1	TRBV7-9	.	TRBD1	CASSTGGGYNEQFF	TGTGCCAGCAGCACAGGGGGCGGGTACAATGAGCAGTTCTTC
TRBJ2-7	TRBV29-1	.	TRBD1	CSVGAGTGSYEQYF	TGCAGCGTTGGGGCCGGGACAGGCTCCTACGAGCAGTACTTC
TRBJ2-1	TRBV2	.	.	CASSRGIADEQFF	TGTGCCAGCAGCCGGGGGATAGCGGATGAGCAGTTCTTC
TRBJ1-1	TRBV4-1	.	.	CASSQVSETNTEAFF	TGCGCCAGCAGCCAAGTCTCGGAGACGAACACTGAAGCTTTCTTT
TRBJ2-3	TRBV14	.	.	CASSQGGEGTQYF	TGTGCCAGCAGCCAAGGGGGGGAAGGTACGCAGTATTTT
TRBJ2-3	TRBV30	.	.	CAWVGGTQYF	TGTGCCTGGGTGGGGGGTACGCAGTATTTT
TRBJ2-7	TRBV27	once	TRBD2	CASSQGLAYEQYF	TGTGCCAGCAGTCAGGGACTAGCGTACGAGCAGTACTTC
TRBJ2-6	TRBV21-1	.	.	CASSKGPPGEGKSGANVLTF	TGTGCCAGCAGCAAAGGTCCCCCGGGGGAGGGTAAGTCTGGGGCCAACGTCCTGACTTTC
TRBJ2-1	TRBV28	once	.	CASSARGLTFF	TGTGCCAGCAGCGCCCGGGGACTGACGTTCTTC
TRBJ1-1	TRBV13	.	.	CASSPSGAEAFF	TGTGCCAGCAGCCCCTCGGGGGCTGAAGCTTTCTTT
TRBJ2-1	TRBV4-2	.	TRBD2	CASSQDRWEGGNEQFF	TGTGCCAGCAGCCAAGATCGTTGGGAGGGAGGGAATGAGCAGTTCTTC
TRBJ2-1	TRBV9	.	TRBD2	CASSALWTSGNNEQFF	TGTGCCAGCAGCGCCTTATGGACTAGCGGTAACAATGAGCAGTTCTTC
TRBJ2-3	TRBV7-9	.	TRBD2	CASSEGLTYTDTQYF	TGTGCCAGCAGCGAGGGACTAACCTACACAGATACGCAGTATTTT
TRBJ1-2	TRBV27	.	TRBD1	CASRPTGVYGYTF	TGTGCCAGCAGACCTACAGGGGTCTATGGCTACACCTTC
TRBJ1-1	TRBV5-4	.	TRBD1	CASSLFGTVNTEAFF	TGTGCCAGCAGCTTATTCGGGACAGTGAACACTGAAGCTTTCTTT
TRBJ2-7	TRBV7-7	.	.	CASSLLPTDEQYF	TGTGCCAGCAGCTTACTACCAACGGACGAGCAGTACTTC
TRBJ1-2	TRBV19	.	.	CATHEGGHYGYTF	TGTGCCACCCACGAGGGCGGACACTATGGCTACACCTTC
TRBJ1-2	TRBV9	.	TRBD1	CASSAQGSGYTF	TGTGCCAGCAGCGCACAGGGGTCTGGCTACACCTTC
TRBJ2-7	TRBV5-1	.	.	CASSWASADYEQYF	TGCGCCAGCAGCTGGGCTAGCGCTGACTACGAGCAGTACTTC
TRBJ1-1	TRBV9	.	.	CASSVVGANTEAFF	TGTGCCAGCAGCGTAGTAGGAGCGAACACTGAAGCTTTCTTT
TRBJ2-3	TRBV15	.	.	CATSRLPRDTGRTDTQYF	TGTGCCACCAGCAGACTTCCCCGGGACACAGGGCGCACAGATACGCAGTATTTT
TRBJ2-7	TRBV19	.	.	CASHESGLYEQYF	TGTGCCAGCCACGAGAGTGGGCTATACGAGCAGTACTTC
TRBJ2-3	TRBV7-9	once	TRBD2	CASSLASGSTDTQYF	TGTGCCAGCAGCTTGGCTAGCGGGAGCACAGATACGCAGTATTTT
TRBJ2-2	TRBV14	.	TRBD2	CASSQPSGRWTGELFF	TGTGCCAGCAGCCAACCGAGCGGGAGATGGACCGGGGAGCTGTTTTTT
TRBJ2-1	TRBV5-1	.	TRBD1	CASRSSGTGNSYNEQFF	TGCGCCAGCAGGTCCTCCGGGACAGGGAACTCCTACAATGAGCAGTTCTTC
TRBJ2-3	TRBV6-5	.	.	CASSYRERRPTDTQYF	TGTGCCAGCAGTTACCGGGAGAGGCGGCCCACAGATACGCAGTATTTT
TRBJ2-1	TRBV9	.	TRBD2	CASSVGATSGYNEQFF	TGTGCCAGCAGCGTAGGCGCGACTAGCGGCTACAATGAGCAGTTCTTC
TRBJ2-3	TRBV14	.	TRBD2	CASSPSGIWPDTQYF	TGTGCCAGCAGCCCTAGCGGGATCTGGCCAGATACGCAGTATTTT
TRBJ1-5	TRBV19	.	.	CASSTGRGGLSNQPQHF	TGTGCCAGTAGTACCGGTAGGGGGGGATTAAGCAATCAGCCCCAGCATTTT
TRBJ2-5	TRBV7-9	once	.	CASSSIGLGETQYF	TGTGCCAGCAGCTCAATCGGACTGGGCGAGACCCAGTACTTC
TRBJ2-1	TRBV27	.	TRBD2	CASSPGLAGYHNEQFF	TGTGCCAGCAGTCCGGGACTAGCGGGATACCACAATGAGCAGTTCTTC
TRBJ2-3	TRBV19	.	.	CASSTLSTDTQYF	TGTGCCAGTAGTACCCTCTCCACAGATACGCAGTATTTT
TRBJ2-1	TRBV4-2	medium-sized	TRBD2	CASSQDGTSGGNEQFF	TGTGCCAGCAGCCAAGATGGGACTAGCGGGGGGAATGAGCAGTTCTTC
TRBJ2-7	TRBV28	few	TRBD2	CASSSGLAGGYEQYF	TGTGCCAGCAGTTCGGGACTAGCGGGAGGGTACGAGCAGTACTTC
TRBJ2-7	TRBV5-5	.	.	CASSLEVGLDERYF	TGTGCCAGCAGCTTAGAAGTCGGTCTCGACGAGCGGTACTTC
TRBJ1-5	TRBV7-2	.	.	CASSLSRGNQPQHF	TGTGCCAGCAGCTTAAGCAGGGGCAATCAGCCCCAGCATTTT
TRBJ2-1	TRBV5-6	.	.	CASSLSSSVYNEQFF	TGTGCCAGCAGCTTGTCGTCTAGCGTGTACAATGAGCAGTTCTTC
TRBJ1-2	TRBV27	.	.	CASSTSGSPYGYTF	TGTGCCAGCAGTACGTCCGGGAGCCCCTATGGCTACACCTTC
TRBJ2-1	TRBV6-4	.	TRBD1	CASSEEGTGGYNEQFF	TGTGCCAGCAGTGAAGAAGGAACAGGGGGCTACAATGAGCAGTTCTTC